This T cell receptor beta chain was identified in a study of T cell responses to AZD1222 COVID-19 vaccine. Details on this clone: Its antigen remains unidentified.

Points from the study as a whole: No repertoire was sampled before or during the peak T cell response, only after it.

Some clones are missing from TCRdb's copy, which holds only in-frame ones; the method was immunoSEQ multiplex PCR. The sample has about 170,000 clones, roughly nine tenths seen once. Germline V gene lookup returns CDR1 SGHRS and CDR2 YFSETQ. The CDR3 has 16 amino acids. The V and J ends lost 4 bases and 0 bases, in that order; junction bases with no gene match: 6. The source material was peripheral blood, sampled 28 days after the second AZD1222 dose. This clonotype was obtained from an adult who received the AZD1222 COVID-19 vaccine. The J gene is TRBJ2-4, the V gene TRBV5-1; 8 bases are a match to TRBD1. CDR3 loop: CASSTWTGLAKNIQYF. The DNA of the CDR3 is TGCGCCAGCAGCACGTGGACAGGGCTAGCCAAAAACATTCAGTACTTC. The whole variable domain, filled in from reference TRBV5-1 and TRBJ2-4, reads KAGVTQTPRYLIKTRGQQVTLSCSPISGHRSVSWYQQTPGQGLQFLFEYFSETQRNKGNFPGRFSGRQFSNSRSEMNVSTLELGDSALYLCASSTWTGLAKNIQYFGAGTRLSVL.